A selection of T cell receptor beta chains follows, all from one sample in a study of blood T cell repertoires in COVID-19. TCRdb's copy holds only in-frame clones and misses some; the assay was immunoSEQ multiplex PCR. This table holds a few hundred thousand clones, 80% to 90% found once. Sequencing was done on a sample of peripheral blood. These receptors all come from a woman between 70 and 85 years old with COVID-19, enrolled during active disease. Both conserved end residues are trimmed from each CDR3.

J	V	CDR3
TRBJ2-3	TRBV19	ASSIAGSDTQY
TRBJ2-3	TRBV30	AWSPGGGGDTQY
TRBJ2-2	TRBV7-9	ASSTRLAGDTGELF
TRBJ1-2	TRBV3-1/TRBV3-2	ASSPTRDTYGYT
TRBJ1-2	TRBV6-4	ASSGTGVPGYGYT
TRBJ1-1	TRBV19	ASSPWTGQITEAF
TRBJ2-7	TRBV2	ASSEGLAGGEQY
TRBJ2-1	TRBV11-3	ASSLVNNEQF
TRBJ2-3	TRBV24-1	ATSDPRGLAGSTDTQY
TRBJ1-2	TRBV27	ASSLSAGFGYT
TRBJ1-1	TRBV7-9	ASSLAGDNTEAF
TRBJ2-5	TRBV7-3	ASSFIGGETQY
TRBJ1-3	TRBV28	ASSPSSGNTIY
TRBJ1-5	TRBV30	AWSGTGGAFGNQPQH
TRBJ2-1	TRBV28	ASGTLHYNEQF
TRBJ2-7	TRBV30	AWTTAGDEQY
TRBJ1-1	TRBV3-1/TRBV3-2	ASRPSIGGGTEAF
TRBJ1-5	TRBV19	ASRTMDRTNQPQH
TRBJ2-7	TRBV7-2	ASSLNGFANEQY
TRBJ2-7	TRBV2	ASSRDFYEQY
TRBJ2-3	TRBV7-2	ASSSSRASGSDTQY
TRBJ1-1	TRBV5-1	ASSSNIPGRVRSEAF
TRBJ2-1	TRBV30	ALETSGSIYEQF
TRBJ1-1	TRBV28	ASSTLDRFTEAF
TRBJ2-1	TRBV6-5	ASRGQGESEQF
TRBJ2-4	TRBV12-5	ASGPPQGREGAKNIQY
TRBJ2-5	TRBV28	ASSLQGQLETQY
TRBJ1-1	TRBV4-1	ASSQGLREGAEAF
TRBJ1-2	TRBV19	ATTTGVGYT
TRBJ2-6	TRBV7-6	ASSSQTGISGANVLT
TRBJ1-2	TRBV30	AWSVTTYGYT
TRBJ2-1	TRBV5-4	ASSPRTGHDEQF
TRBJ2-3	TRBV19	ASSSRLASDTQY
TRBJ2-3	TRBV11-3	ASSRGQITDTQY
TRBJ1-5	TRBV19	ASNDRGIGNQPQH
TRBJ2-7	TRBV30	AWSGTSTYEQY
TRBJ1-5	TRBV18	ASSSKPPGIEGQPQH
TRBJ1-1	TRBV30	AWSVIRGGDHTEAF
TRBJ2-4	TRBV30	AWSVPIEGAHNIQY
TRBJ2-5	TRBV28	ASSLGRQETQY
TRBJ1-2	TRBV4-1	ASSHTGGYT